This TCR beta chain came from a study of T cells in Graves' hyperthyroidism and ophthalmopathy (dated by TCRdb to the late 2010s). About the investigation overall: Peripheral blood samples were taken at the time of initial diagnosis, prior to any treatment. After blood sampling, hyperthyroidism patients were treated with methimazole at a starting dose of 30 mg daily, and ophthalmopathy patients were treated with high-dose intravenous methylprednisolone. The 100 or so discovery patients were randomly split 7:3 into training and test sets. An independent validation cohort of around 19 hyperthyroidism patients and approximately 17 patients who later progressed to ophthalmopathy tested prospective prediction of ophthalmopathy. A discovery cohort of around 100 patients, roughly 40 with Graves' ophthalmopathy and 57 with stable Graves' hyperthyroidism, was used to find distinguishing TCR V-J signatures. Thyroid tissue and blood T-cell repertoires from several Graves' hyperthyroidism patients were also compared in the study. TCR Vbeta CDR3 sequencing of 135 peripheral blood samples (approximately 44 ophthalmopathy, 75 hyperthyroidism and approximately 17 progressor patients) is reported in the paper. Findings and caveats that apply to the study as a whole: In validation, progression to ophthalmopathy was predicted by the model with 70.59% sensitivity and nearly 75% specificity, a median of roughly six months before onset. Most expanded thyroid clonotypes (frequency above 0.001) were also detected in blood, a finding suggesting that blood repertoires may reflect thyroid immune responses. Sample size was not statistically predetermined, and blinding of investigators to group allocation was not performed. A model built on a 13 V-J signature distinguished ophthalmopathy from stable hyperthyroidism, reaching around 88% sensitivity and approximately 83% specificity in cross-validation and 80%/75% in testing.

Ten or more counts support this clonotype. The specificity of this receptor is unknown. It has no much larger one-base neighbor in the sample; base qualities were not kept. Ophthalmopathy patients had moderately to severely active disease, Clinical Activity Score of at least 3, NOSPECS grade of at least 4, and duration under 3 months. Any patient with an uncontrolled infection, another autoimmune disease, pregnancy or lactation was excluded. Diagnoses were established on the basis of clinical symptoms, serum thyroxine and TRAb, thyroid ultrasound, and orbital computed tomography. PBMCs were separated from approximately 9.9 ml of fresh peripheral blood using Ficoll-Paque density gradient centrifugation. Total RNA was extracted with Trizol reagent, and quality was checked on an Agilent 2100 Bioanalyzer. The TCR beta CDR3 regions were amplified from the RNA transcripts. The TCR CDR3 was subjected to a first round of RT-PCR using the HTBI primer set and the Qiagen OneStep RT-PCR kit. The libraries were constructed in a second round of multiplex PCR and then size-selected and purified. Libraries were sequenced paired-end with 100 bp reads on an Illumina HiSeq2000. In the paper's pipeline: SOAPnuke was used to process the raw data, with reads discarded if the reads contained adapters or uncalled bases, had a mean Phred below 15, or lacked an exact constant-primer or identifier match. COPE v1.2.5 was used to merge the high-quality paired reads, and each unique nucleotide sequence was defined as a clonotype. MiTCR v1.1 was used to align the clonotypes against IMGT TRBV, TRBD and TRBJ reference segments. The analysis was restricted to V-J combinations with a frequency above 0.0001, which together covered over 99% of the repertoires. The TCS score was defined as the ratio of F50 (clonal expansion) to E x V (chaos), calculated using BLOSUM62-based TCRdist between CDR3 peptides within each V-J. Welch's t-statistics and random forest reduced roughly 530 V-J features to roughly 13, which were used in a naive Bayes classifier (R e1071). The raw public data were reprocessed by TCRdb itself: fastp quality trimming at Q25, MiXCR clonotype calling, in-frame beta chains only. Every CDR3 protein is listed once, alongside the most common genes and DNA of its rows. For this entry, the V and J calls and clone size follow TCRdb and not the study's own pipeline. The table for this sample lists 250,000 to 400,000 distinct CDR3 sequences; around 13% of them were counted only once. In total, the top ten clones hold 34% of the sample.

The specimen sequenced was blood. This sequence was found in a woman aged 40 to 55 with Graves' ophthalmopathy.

The DNA sequence is TGTGCCAGCAGCCGTTCACTAGCGGGTAACAATGAGCAGTTCTTC. Its product reads: CASSRSLAGNNEQFF. The V and J segments used are TRBV3-1 and TRBJ2-1; a stretch of 9 junction bases matches TRBD2. CDR1 and CDR2, looked up from the germline V gene (reference sequence), are LGHDT and YNNKEL. The CDR3 contains 15 residues, cysteine and phenylalanine counted. Only CDR3 DNA is held: 45 bases, read in frame from base 1. Germline trimming amounts to 4 bases on V and 5 bases on J, with 6 as the count of junction bases outside the gene matches.